This T cell receptor beta chain was sequenced for a study of cytomegalovirus exposure and HLA in healthy donors. Primers for the PCR totalled 60 Vbeta and 13 Jbeta. The repertoire was sequenced with immunoSEQ multiplex PCR; TCRdb's copy has only in-frame clones and lacks some. This table holds under 85,000 clones, around 70% found once. Germline lookup yields CDR1 MGHRA and CDR2 YSYEKL. Trimming stripped 3 bases from V and 4 bases from J, with 13 bases between. The CDR3 runs 15 residues. This clone was counted between two and nine times. The chain has TRBV4-1 and TRBJ1-5; maybe TRBD1 (5 bases). The source is a woman aged 25 to 39 in good health and CMV-seronegative. Sequencing input: PBMCs. In DNA form, the CDR3 reads TGCGCCAGCAGCCAGGCAACGGGGGGTAATCAGCCCCAGCATTTT. Translation gives CASSQATGGNQPQHF.